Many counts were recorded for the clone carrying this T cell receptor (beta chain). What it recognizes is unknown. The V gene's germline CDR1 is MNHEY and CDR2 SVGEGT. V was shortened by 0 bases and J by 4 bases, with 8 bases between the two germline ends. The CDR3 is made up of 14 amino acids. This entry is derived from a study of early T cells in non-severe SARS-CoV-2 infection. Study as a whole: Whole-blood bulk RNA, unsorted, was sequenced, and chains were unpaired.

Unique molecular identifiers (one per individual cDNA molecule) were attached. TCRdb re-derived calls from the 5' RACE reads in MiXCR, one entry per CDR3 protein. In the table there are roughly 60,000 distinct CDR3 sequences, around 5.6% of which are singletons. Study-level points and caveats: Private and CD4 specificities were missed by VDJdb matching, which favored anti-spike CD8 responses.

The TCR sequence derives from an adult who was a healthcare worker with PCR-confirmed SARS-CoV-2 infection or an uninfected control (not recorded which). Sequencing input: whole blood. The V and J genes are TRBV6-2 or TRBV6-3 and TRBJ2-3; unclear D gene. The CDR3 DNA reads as TGTGCCAGCAGTTACTCGGGCAGGTCAGATACGCAGTATTTT. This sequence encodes CASSYSGRSDTQYF.